This T cell receptor (beta chain) was captured by sequencing in a study of blood T cells in healthy people across ages. A second PCR of roughly 7 to 11 cycles used a sample-barcoded 5' primer and a J-beta primer mix. TCRdb redid the calling of the 5' RACE reads with MiXCR, one entry per CDR3 protein. Of hundreds of thousands of distinct CDR3 sequences listed, over 20% are singletons. This clonotype has more than one count but fewer than ten. Antigen unknown. CDR3 length: 15 amino acids. Losses at the gene ends were 0 bases for V and 3 bases for J; bases not matched to a gene: 3. Germline V gene lookup returns CDR1 LNHNV and CDR2 YYDKDF (reference sequence). Study-level results: Researchers said unsorted PBMCs prevented a conclusive naive versus antigen-experienced comparison.

The chain employs TRBV15 and TRBJ2-3, with 7 bases matching TRBD1. The sequencing sample was made of blood. The TCR comes from a man aged 70-80 years in good health. This chain's CDR3 is CATSREGQNTDTQYF. CDR3 in DNA: TGTGCCACCAGCAGAGAGGGACAGAATACAGATACGCAGTATTTT.